This TCR beta chain emerged from a study of T-cell reconstitution after alpha-beta-depleted transplantation in children. Whole-study results and caveats: Reportedly, only several hundred clones from non-depleted graft cells drove alpha-beta T-cell counts at about two months.

The TCRbeta library was prepared with unique molecular identifiers. A single record per CDR3 protein comes from TCRdb applying MiXCR to the PCR reads. The sample includes about 980,000 distinct CDR3 sequences, roughly 29% of them seen just once. Points on this clonotype: Its target is not known.

The germline V gene encodes CDR1 SGHTA and CDR2 FQGNSA. This CDR3 is built from 14 residues. Trimming took off 1 base at V and 4 bases at J, with 9 bases between the two ends. The material sequenced was PBMCs, mostly from graft donor cells, taken 360 days after TCRalphabeta/CD19-depleted stem cell transplant. The source is a boy in the first two years of life who had a stem cell transplant for SCID, so the T cells may come from the graft donor. The V call is TRBV7-2, the J call TRBJ2-3; tentative D call: TRBD2 (6 bases). CDR3: CASSLGGVSDTQYF. CDR3 sequence (DNA): TGTGCCAGCAGCTTAGGCGGGGTGTCAGATACGCAGTATTTT.